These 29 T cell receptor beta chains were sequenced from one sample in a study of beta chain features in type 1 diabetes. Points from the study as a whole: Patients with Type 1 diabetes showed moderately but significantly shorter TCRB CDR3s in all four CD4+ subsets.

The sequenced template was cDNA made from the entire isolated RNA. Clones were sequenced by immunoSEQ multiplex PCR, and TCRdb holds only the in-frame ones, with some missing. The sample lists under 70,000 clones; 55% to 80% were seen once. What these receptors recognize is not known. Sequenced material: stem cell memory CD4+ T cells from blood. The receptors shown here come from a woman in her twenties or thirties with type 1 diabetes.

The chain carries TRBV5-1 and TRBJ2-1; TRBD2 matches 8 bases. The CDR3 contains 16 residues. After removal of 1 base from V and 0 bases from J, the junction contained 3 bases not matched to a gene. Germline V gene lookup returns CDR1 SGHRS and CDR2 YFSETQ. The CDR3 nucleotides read TGCGCCAGCAGCTTGACTAGCGGAGGCTCCTACAATGAGCAGTTCTTC. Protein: CASSLTSGGSYNEQFF.

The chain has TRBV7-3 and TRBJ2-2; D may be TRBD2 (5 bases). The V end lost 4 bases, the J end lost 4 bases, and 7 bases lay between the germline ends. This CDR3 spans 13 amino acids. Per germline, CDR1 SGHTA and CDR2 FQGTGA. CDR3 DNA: TGTGCCAGCAGCTCCCGGGGCACCGGGGAGCTGTTTTTT. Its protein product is CASSSRGTGELFF. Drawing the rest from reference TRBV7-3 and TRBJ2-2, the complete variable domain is GAGVSQTPSNKVTEKGKYVELRCDPISGHTALYWYRQSLGQGPEFLIYFQGTGAADDSGLPNDRFFAVRPEGSVSTLKIQRTERGDSAVYLCASSSRGTGELFFGEGSRLTVL.

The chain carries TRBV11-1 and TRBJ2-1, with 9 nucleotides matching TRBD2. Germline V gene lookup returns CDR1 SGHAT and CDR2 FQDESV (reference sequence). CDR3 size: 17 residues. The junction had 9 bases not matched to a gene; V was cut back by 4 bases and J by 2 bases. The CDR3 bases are TGTGCCAGCAGCTCCCAGGGGAGCGGGAGGACCTACAATGAGCAGTTCTTC. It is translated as CASSSQGSGRTYNEQFF.

This CDR3 is CASSIIAGGTDTQYF. CDR3 DNA sequence: TGTGCCAGTAGTATCATAGCGGGAGGCACAGATACGCAGTATTTT. J is TRBJ2-3 and V is TRBV19, with 9 bases fitting TRBD2. Germline loops: CDR1 LNHDA, CDR2 SQIVND (reference sequence). V was clipped by 3 bases and J by 1 base; unmatched bases: 2. This CDR3 has 15 amino acids.

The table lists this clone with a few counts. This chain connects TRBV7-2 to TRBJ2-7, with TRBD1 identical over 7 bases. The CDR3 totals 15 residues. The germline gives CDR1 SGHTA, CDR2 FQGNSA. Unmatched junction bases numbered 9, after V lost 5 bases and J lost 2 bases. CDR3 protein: CASSRQGQKAYEQYF. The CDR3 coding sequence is TGTGCCAGCAGCCGTCAGGGACAGAAAGCCTACGAGCAGTACTTC.

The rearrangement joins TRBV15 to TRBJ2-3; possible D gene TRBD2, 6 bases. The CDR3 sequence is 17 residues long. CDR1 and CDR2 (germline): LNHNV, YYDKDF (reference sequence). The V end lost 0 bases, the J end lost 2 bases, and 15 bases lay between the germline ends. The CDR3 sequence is CATSREAGWRHTDTQYF. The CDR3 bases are TGTGCCACCAGCAGAGAGGCGGGGTGGCGCCACACAGATACGCAGTATTTT.

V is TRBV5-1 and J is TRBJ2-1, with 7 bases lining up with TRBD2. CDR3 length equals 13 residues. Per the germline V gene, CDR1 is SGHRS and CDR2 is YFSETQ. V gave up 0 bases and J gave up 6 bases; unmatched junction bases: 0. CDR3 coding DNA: TGCGCCAGCAGCTTGGGGACTAGCAATGAGCAGTTCTTC. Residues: CASSLGTSNEQFF.

CDR3 amino acids: CASSPRTGAQVYEQYF. CDR3 coding DNA: TGTGCCAGCTCACCCAGGACAGGAGCTCAAGTTTACGAGCAGTACTTC. This chain joins TRBV18 and TRBJ2-7, with 7 bases lining up with TRBD1. The CDR3 runs to 16 residues. V shed 3 bases and J 4 bases; nucleotides not matched to a gene: 12. Germline-derived CDR1 and CDR2 are KGHSH and LQKENI.

CDR3 in DNA: TGTGCCAGTAGTATAAGGGCAGGGGAAGCTTTCTTT. It encodes CASSIRAGEAFF. V gene TRBV19 combines with J gene TRBJ1-1; TRBD1 is a possible D gene (5 bases). Germline V gives CDR1 LNHDA, CDR2 SQIVND (reference sequence). The CDR3 length is 12 residues. Between the trimmed V and J ends, which lost 2 bases and 8 bases, there was a span of 9 bases. Combining the CDR3 with reference TRBV19 and TRBJ1-1 gives the whole variable domain DGGITQSPKYLFRKEGQNVTLSCEQNLNHDAMYWYRQDPGQGLRLIYYSQIVNDFQKGDIAEGYSVSREKKESFPLTVTSAQKNPTAFYLCASSIRAGEAFFGQGTRLTVV.

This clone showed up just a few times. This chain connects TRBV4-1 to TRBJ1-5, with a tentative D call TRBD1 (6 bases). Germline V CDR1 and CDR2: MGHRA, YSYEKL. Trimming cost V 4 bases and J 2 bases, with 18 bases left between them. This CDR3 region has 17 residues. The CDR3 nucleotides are TGCGCCAGCAGCCGCTCGGCCGGGACATCGGGCAATCAGCCCCAGCATTTT. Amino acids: CASSRSAGTSGNQPQHF.

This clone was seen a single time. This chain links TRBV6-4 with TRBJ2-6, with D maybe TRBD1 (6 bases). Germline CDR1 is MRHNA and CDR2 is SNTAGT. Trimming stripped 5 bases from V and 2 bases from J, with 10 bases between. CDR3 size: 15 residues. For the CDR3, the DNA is TGTGCCAGCAGTACAGGGAGCGCTGGGGCCAACGTCCTGACTTTC. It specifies CASSTGSAGANVLTF.

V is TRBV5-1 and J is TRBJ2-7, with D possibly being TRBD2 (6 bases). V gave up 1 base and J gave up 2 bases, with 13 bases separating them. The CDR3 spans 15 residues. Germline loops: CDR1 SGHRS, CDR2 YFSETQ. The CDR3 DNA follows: TGCGCCAGCAGCTTGCAGCGGGCGGCTGCCTACGAGCAGTACTTC. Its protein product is CASSLQRAAAYEQYF.

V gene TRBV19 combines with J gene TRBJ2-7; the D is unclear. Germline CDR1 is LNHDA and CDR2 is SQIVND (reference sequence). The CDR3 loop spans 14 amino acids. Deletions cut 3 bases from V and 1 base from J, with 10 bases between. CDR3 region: CASSITAGSYEQYF. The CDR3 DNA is TGTGCCAGTAGTATCACCGCCGGTTCCTACGAGCAGTACTTC.

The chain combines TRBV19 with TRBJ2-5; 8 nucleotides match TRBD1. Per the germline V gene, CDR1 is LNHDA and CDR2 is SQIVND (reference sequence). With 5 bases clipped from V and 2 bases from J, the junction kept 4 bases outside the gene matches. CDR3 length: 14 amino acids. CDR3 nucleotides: TGTGCCAGTAGTCTGACAGGGGTTCAAGAGACCCAGTACTTC. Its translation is CASSLTGVQETQYF.

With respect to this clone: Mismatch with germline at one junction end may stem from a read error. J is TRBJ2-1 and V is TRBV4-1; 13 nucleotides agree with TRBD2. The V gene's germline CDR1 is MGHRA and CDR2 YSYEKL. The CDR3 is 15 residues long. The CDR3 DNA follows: TGCGCCGGCAGCCCGGGACTAGCGGGAAGGAATGAGCAGTTCTTC. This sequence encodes CAGSPGLAGRNEQFF.

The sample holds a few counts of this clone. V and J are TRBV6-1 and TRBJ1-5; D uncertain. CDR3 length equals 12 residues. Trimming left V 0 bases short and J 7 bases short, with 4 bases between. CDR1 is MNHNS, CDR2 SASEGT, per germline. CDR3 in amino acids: CASSEARQPQHF. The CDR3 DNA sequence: TGTGCCAGCAGTGAAGCGAGGCAGCCCCAGCATTTT.

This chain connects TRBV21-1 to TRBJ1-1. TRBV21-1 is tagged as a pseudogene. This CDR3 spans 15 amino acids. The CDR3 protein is CASSKASPMNTEAFF. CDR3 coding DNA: TGTGCCAGCAGCAAAGCCTCACCTATGAACACTGAAGCTTTCTTT.

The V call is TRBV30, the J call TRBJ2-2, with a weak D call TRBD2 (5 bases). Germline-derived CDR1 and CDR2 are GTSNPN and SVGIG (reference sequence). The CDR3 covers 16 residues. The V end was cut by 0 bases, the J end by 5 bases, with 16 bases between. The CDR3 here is CAWSVGDVLGTGELFF. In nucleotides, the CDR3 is TGTGCCTGGAGTGTGGGAGACGTCCTGGGGACCGGGGAGCTGTTTTTT.

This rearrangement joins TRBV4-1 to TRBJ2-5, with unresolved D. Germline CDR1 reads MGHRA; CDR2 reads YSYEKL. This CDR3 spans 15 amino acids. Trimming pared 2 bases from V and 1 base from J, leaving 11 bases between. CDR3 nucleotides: TGCGCCAGCAGCCAACTAGTTTGGGTCCAAGAGACCCAGTACTTC. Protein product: CASSQLVWVQETQYF.

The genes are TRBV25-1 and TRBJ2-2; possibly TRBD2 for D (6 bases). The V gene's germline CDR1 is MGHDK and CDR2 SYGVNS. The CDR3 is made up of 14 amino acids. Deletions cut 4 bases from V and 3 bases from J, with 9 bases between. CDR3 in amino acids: CASSGRVHTGELFF. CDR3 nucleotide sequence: TGTGCCAGCAGTGGGAGGGTCCACACCGGGGAGCTGTTTTTT.

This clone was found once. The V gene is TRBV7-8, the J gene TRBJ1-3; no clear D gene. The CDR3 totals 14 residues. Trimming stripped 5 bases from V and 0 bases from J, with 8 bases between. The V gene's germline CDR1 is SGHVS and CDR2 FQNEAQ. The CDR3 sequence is CASSQQTSGNTIYF. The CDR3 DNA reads TGTGCCAGCAGCCAACAGACCTCTGGAAACACCATATATTTT.

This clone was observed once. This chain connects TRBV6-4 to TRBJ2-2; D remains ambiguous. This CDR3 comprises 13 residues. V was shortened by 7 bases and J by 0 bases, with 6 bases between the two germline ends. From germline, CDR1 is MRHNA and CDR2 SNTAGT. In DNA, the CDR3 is TGTGCCAGCACCGAGCCGAACACCGGGGAGCTGTTTTTT. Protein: CASTEPNTGELFF.

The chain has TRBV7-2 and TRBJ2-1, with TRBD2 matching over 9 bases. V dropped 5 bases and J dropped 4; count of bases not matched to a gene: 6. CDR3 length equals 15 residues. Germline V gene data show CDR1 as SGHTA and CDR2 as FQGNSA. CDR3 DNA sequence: TGTGCCAGCAGCCAACTAGCGGGCCTTTACAATGAGCAGTTCTTC. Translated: CASSQLAGLYNEQFF.

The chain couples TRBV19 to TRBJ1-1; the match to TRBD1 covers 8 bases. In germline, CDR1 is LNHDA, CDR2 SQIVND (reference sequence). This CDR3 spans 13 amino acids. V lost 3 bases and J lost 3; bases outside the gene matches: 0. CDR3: CASSMDRDTEAFF. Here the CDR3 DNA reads TGTGCCAGTAGTATGGACAGGGACACTGAAGCTTTCTTT. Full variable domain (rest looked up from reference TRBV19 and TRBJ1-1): DGGITQSPKYLFRKEGQNVTLSCEQNLNHDAMYWYRQDPGQGLRLIYYSQIVNDFQKGDIAEGYSVSREKKESFPLTVTSAQKNPTAFYLCASSMDRDTEAFFGQGTRLTVV.

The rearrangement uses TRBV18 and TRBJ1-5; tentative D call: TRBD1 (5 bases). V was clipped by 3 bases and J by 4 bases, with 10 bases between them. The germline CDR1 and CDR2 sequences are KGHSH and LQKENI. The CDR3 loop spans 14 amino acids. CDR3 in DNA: TGTGCCAGCTCACCGGGGGAGGGGAATCAGCCCCAGCATTTT. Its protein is CASSPGEGNQPQHF.

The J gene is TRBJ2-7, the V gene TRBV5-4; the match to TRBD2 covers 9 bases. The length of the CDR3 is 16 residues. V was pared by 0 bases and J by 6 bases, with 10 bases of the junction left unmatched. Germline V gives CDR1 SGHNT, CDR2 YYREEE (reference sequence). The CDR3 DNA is TGTGCCAGCAGCTTGGCCGCGGTAGCGGGAGCCTTCGAGCAGTACTTC. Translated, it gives CASSLAAVAGAFEQYF.

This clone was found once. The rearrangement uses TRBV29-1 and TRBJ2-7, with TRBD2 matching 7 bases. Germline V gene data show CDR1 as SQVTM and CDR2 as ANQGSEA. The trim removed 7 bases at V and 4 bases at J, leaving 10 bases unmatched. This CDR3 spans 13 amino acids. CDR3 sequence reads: CSAGGAGYYEQYF. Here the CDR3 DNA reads TGCAGCGCGGGGGGAGCGGGGTATTACGAGCAGTACTTC.

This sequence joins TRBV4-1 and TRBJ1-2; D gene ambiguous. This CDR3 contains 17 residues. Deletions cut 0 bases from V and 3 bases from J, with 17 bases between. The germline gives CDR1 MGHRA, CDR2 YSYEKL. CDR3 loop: CASSQDPRRARYYGYTF. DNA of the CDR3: TGCGCCAGCAGCCAAGATCCGCGGAGGGCAAGGTACTATGGCTACACCTTC.

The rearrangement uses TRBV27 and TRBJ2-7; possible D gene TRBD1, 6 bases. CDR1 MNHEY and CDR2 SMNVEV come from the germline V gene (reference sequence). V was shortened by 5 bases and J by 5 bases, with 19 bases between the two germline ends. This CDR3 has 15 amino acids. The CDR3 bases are TGTGCCAGCAGTCCCCGGCAGGGGATCGGGGACGAGCAGTACTTC. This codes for CASSPRQGIGDEQYF.